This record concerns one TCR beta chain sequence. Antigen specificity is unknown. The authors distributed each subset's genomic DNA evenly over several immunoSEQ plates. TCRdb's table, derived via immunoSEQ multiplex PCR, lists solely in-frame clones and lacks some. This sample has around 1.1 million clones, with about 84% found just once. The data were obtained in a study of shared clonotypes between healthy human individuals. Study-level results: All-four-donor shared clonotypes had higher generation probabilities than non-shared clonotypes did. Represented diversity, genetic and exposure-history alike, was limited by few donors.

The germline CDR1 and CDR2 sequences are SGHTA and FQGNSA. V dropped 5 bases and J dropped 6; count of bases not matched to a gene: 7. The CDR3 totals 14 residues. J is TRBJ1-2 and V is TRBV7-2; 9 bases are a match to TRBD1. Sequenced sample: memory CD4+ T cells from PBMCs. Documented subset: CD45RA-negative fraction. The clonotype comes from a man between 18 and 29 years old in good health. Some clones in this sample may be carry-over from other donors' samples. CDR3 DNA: TGTGCCAGCAGCCGAACCGGACAGGGGAATGGCTACACCTTC. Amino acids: CASSRTGQGNGYTF.